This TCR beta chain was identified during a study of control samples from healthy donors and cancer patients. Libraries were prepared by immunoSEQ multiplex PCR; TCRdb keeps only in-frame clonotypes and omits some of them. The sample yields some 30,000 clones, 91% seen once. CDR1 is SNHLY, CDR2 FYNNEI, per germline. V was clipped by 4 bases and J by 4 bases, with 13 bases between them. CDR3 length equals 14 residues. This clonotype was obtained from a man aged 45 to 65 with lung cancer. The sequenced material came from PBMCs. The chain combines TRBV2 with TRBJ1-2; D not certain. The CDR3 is CASSVSPVGYGYTF. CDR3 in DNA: TGTGCCAGCAGTGTTTCTCCAGTTGGCTATGGCTACACCTTC.